The TCR beta chain under discussion was sequenced for a study of spatial heterogeneity in lung cancer. TCRdb analysed the 5' RACE reads with MiXCR anew, one entry per CDR3 protein. Among 35,000 to 45,000 distinct CDR3 sequences listed, over 6.5% were seen once. This CDR3 comprises 14 residues. Germline CDR1 SGHRS, CDR2 YFSETQ. With 0 bases removed from V and 13 bases from J, the gap between germline ends came to 19 bases. Sample time point: blood at routine non-recurrence follow-up after resection. Sequences were derived from PBMCs, sampled at follow-up. The V gene is TRBV5-1, the J gene TRBJ1-2; D not resolved. The receptor comes from a male donor with early-stage non-small cell lung cancer. In nucleotides, the CDR3 is TGCGCCAGCAGCTTGGCACCGCAAGTACTCGGTCTCACCTTC. Its protein is CASSLAPQVLGLTF. Looking up the rest from reference TRBV5-1 and TRBJ1-2 gives the full variable domain: KAGVTQTPRYLIKTRGQQVTLSCSPISGHRSVSWYQQTPGQGLQFLFEYFSETQRNKGNFPGRFSGRQFSNSRSEMNVSTLELGDSALYLCASSLAPQVLGLTFGSGTRLTVV.